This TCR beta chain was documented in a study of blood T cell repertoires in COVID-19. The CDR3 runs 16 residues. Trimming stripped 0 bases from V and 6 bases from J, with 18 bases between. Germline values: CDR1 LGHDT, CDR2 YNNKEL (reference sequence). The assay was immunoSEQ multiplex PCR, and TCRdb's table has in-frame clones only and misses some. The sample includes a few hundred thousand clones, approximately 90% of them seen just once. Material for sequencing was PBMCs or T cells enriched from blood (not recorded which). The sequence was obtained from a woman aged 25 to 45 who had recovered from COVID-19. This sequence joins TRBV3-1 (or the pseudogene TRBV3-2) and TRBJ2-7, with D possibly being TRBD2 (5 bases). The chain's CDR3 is CASSQDLGGPAGEQYF. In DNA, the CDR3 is TGTGCCAGCAGCCAAGATCTGGGCGGGCCGGCGGGCGAGCAGTACTTC.